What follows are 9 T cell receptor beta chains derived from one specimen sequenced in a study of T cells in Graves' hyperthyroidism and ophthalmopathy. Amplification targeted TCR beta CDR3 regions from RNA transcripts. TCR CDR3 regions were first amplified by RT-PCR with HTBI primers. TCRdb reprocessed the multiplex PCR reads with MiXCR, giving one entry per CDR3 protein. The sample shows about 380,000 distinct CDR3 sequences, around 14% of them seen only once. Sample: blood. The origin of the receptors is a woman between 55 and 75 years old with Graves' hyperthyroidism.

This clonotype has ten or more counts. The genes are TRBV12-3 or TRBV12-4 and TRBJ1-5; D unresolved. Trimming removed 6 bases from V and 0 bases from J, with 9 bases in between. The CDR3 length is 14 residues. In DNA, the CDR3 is TGTGCCAGCAGAGCCTGGTCTAGCAATCAGCCCCAGCATTTT. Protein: CASRAWSSNQPQHF.

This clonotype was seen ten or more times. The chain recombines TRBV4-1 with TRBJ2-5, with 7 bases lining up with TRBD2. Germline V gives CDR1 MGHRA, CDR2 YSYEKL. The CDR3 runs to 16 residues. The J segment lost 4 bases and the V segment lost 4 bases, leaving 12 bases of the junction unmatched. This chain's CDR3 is CASSLWGGRMVETQYF. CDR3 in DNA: TGCGCCAGCAGCCTGTGGGGGGGACGTATGGTAGAGACCCAGTACTTC.

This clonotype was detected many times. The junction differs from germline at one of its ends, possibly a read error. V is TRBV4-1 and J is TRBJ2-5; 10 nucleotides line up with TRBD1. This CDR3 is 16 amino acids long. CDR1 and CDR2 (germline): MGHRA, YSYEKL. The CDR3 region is CASSATGTGAQATQYF. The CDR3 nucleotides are TGCGCCAGCAGCGCTACCGGGACAGGGGCACAAGCGACCCAGTACTTC.

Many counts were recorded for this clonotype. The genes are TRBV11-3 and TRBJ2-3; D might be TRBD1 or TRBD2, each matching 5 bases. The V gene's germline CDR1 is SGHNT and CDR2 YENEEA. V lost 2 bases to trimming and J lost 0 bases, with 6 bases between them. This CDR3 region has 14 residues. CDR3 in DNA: TGTGCCAGCAGCTTACGGGACAGCACAGATACGCAGTATTTT. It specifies CASSLRDSTDTQYF.

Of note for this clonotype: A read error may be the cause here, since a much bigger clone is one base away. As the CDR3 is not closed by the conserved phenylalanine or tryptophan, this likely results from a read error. The CDR3 sequence: CATSDPTQGDYGYTS. CDR3 DNA sequence: TGTGCCACCAGTGATCCTACACAGGGCGACTATGGCTACACCTCC. The rearrangement links TRBV24-1 to TRBJ1-2, with a possible D match to TRBD1 (6 bases). V lost 3 bases and J 3 bases, leaving 13 bases between the germline ends. From germline, CDR1 is KGHDR and CDR2 SFDVKD. CDR3 size: 15 residues.

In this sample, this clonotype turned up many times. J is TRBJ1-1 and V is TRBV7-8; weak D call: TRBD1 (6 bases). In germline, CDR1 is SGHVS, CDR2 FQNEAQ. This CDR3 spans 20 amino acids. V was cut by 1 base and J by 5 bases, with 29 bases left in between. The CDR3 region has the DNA TGTGCCAGCAGCTTAGATTCCGGCGCCAGGGGACTACTTTTTCGGACTGAAGCTTTCTTT. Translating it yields CASSLDSGARGLLFRTEAFF. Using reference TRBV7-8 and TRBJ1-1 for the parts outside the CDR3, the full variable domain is GAGVSQSPRYKVAKRGQDVALRCDPISGHVSLFWYQQALGQGPEFLTYFQNEAQLDKSGLPSDRFFAERPEGSVSTLKIQRTQQEDSAVYLCASSLDSGARGLLFRTEAFFGQGTRLTVV.

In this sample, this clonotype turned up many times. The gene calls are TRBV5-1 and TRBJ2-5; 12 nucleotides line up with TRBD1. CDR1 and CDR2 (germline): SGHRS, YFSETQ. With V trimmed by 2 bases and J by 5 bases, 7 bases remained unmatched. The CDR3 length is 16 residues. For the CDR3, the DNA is TGCGCCAGCAGCTTAGCCGGGACAGGGGGCTTCGAGACCCAGTACTTC. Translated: CASSLAGTGGFETQYF.

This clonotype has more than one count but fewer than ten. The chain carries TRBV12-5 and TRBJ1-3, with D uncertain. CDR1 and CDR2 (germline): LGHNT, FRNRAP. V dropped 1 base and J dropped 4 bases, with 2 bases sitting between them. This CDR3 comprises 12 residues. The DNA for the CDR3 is TGTGCTAGTGGTTTGGACGGAAACACCATATATTTT. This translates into CASGLDGNTIYF.

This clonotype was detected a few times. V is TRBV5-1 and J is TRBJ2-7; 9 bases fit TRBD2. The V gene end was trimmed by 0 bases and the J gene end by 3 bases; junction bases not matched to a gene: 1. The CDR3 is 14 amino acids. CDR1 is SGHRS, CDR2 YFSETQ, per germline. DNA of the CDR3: TGCGCCAGCAGCTTGGAGCGGGAGGACTACGAGCAGTACTTC. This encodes CASSLEREDYEQYF.